This T cell receptor (beta chain) is drawn from a study of early T cells in non-severe SARS-CoV-2 infection. The TCR library protocol was used to attach unique molecular identifiers. These identifiers were attached to individual cDNA molecules. TCRdb fed the 5' RACE reads into MiXCR, producing one record per CDR3 protein. The table shows more than 35,000 distinct CDR3 sequences, with roughly 6% occurring only once. General study results and limits: VDJdb-based annotation leaned toward anti-spike CD8 responses and missed private and CD4 specificities.

This clonotype occurred many times. What it recognizes is unknown. Germline-derived CDR1 and CDR2 are DFQATT and SNEGSKA (reference sequence). The CDR3 length is 13 residues. The V end lost 0 bases, the J end lost 8 bases, and 11 bases lay between the germline ends. The sequenced sample was whole blood. This chain connects TRBV20-1 to TRBJ1-5; possibly TRBD1 for D (6 bases). The TCR originated in an adult who was a healthcare worker with PCR-confirmed SARS-CoV-2 infection or an uninfected control (not recorded which). CDR3 loop: CSARDQQGKPQHF. CDR3 nucleotides: TGCAGTGCTAGAGATCAACAGGGTAAGCCCCAGCATTTT.